Listed here are 5 T cell receptor beta chains from one sample, sequenced in a study of T-cell reconstitution after alpha-beta-depleted transplantation in children listed by TCRdb under 2016. Preparation of the library involved PCR. The sample was run on an Illumina HiSeq 2500. To normalize quantification of the TCRbeta repertoire, the TCR libraries were built with molecular barcoding that relied on unique molecular identifiers. The public reads were reanalyzed by TCRdb: fastp trimming at Q25, MiXCR alignment, in-frame beta chains only. Every distinct CDR3 protein forms one entry, paired with its most common genes and DNA. The sample records more than 550,000 distinct CDR3 sequences, about 11% of which are singletons. Of the sample, roughly 3.9% falls within the top ten clones. The sample consisted of PBMCs from the stem cell graft donor, taken from the stem cell graft. The receptors were gathered from a human donor who donated a stem cell graft to a child with acute myeloid leukemia.

V usage is TRBV29-1 and J usage is TRBJ2-3, with D perhaps matching TRBD1 (5 bases). The CDR3 has 15 residues. V lost 1 base to trimming and J lost 5 bases, with 16 bases between them. Germline lookup yields CDR1 SQVTM and CDR2 ANQGSEA. The CDR3, as DNA: TGCAGCGTTGAAGGGCGGCTAGACAGAGGAGATACGCAGTATTTT. This codes for CSVEGRLDRGDTQYF.

The chain is built from TRBV12-3 or TRBV12-4 and TRBJ1-1; the D gene is possibly TRBD1 (5 bases). Trimming stripped 5 bases from V and 1 base from J, with 14 bases between. The CDR3 loop spans 15 amino acids. The CDR3 nucleotides read TGTGCCAGCAGTCTTTCCTCCGGGGGGAACACTGAAGCTTTCTTT. This codes for CASSLSSGGNTEAFF.

This clonotype was found a few times. An end of the junction does not agree with germline; a read error may underlie this. J is TRBJ1-1 and V is TRBV3-1; D perhaps matches TRBD1 (6 bases). The length of the CDR3 is 14 residues. Germline V gene sequence: CDR1 LGHDT, CDR2 YNNKEL (reference sequence). The CDR3 spells CATSQFQGTTEAFF. The CDR3 bases are TGTGCCACCAGCCAATTCCAGGGGACTACTGAAGCTTTCTTT.

The chain recombines TRBV3-1 with TRBJ1-2, with no clear D. This CDR3 comprises 15 residues. Germline-derived CDR1 and CDR2 are LGHDT and YNNKEL (reference sequence). V lost 5 bases, J lost 1 base, and 14 bases lay in between. The CDR3 bases are TGTGCCAGCAGCAAGGACGGGTCAGTTAACTATGGCTACACCTTC. Protein product: CASSKDGSVNYGYTF.

This clonotype has only a few counts. V is TRBV15 and J is TRBJ2-5; perhaps D is TRBD1 or TRBD2 (5 bases each). The CDR3 is made up of 17 amino acids. Trimming left V 2 bases short and J 1 base short, with 17 bases between. CDR1 and CDR2 from the germline V gene are LNHNV and YYDKDF (reference sequence). The chain's CDR3 is CATSRTTGLGFQETQYF. The CDR3 region has the DNA TGTGCCACCAGCAGAACAACAGGACTGGGGTTCCAAGAGACCCAGTACTTC.